This T cell receptor beta chain was recorded in a study of OX40 agonist ivuxolimab in advanced cancers. Across the whole study: Partial responses occurred in three patients (one hepatocellular carcinoma, two cutaneous melanoma).

In the case of this clone: Its antigen is not known.

Broader study findings: Among T cells, CD8+ cells averaged more expanded clones than CD4+ cells. Doses of 0.1 to 3.0 mg/kg were accompanied by clonal expansion of CD4+ and CD8+ blood T cells by week 6. Partial responders at 0.1-3.0 mg/kg had among the lowest clonal expansion.

The method was immunoSEQ multiplex PCR; TCRdb's version includes in-frame clones alone and lacks a portion of them. The sample shows 75,000 to 95,000 clones, around nine tenths of them seen only once. CDR3 length: 13 residues. With 8 bases removed from V and 7 bases from J, the gap between germline ends came to 12 bases. From germline, CDR1 is MDHEN and CDR2 SYDVKM. This rearrangement joins TRBV28 to TRBJ1-6; D gene uncertain. This TCR derives from an adult with an advanced solid tumor such as melanoma, head and neck, liver or kidney cancer. The sample consisted of CD4+ or CD8+ T cells sorted from blood, taken in a trial of the OX40 agonist ivuxolimab. The CDR3 protein is CASVPFPNSPLHF. For the CDR3, the DNA is TGTGCCAGCGTTCCATTTCCGAATTCACCCCTCCACTTT.